One and the same sample provided the 29 T cell receptor beta chains below, sequenced in a study of shared clonotypes between healthy human individuals. The assay was immunoSEQ multiplex PCR, and TCRdb's table has in-frame clones only and misses some. This table holds some 470,000 clones, 75% to 85% found once. The sample taken for sequencing was PBMCs. Receptors originate from a middle-aged woman in good health. Some clones in this sample may be carry-over from other donors' samples.

This clone was seen a handful of times. The chain uses TRBV28 and TRBJ2-1; no clear D gene. Trimming removed 3 bases from V and 3 bases from J, with 18 bases in between. The CDR3 covers 17 residues. CDR1 and CDR2 (germline): MDHEN, SYDVKM. In DNA, the CDR3 is TGTGCCAGCAGTTTTGGTCGGGCCAGGCCTAACTACAATGAGCAGTTCTTC. It translates to CASSFGRARPNYNEQFF. The complete variable domain, with remaining parts taken from reference TRBV28 and TRBJ2-1, reads DVKVTQSSRYLVKRTGEKVFLECVQDMDHENMFWYRQDPGLGLRLIYFSYDVKMKEKGDIPEGYSVSREKKERFSLILESASTNQTSMYLCASSFGRARPNYNEQFFGPGTRLTVL.

CDR3 amino acids: CASSPGGEADNEQFF. The CDR3 coding sequence is TGTGCCAGCAGCCCAGGTGGAGAGGCCGACAATGAGCAGTTCTTC. The chain employs TRBV11-3 and TRBJ2-1; no clear D. The CDR3 contains 15 residues. Deletions cut 5 bases from V and 5 bases from J, with 16 bases between. The V gene's germline CDR1 is SGHNT and CDR2 YENEEA. The variable domain in full, completed from reference TRBV11-3 and TRBJ2-1, reads EAGVVQSPRYKIIEKKQPVAFWCNPISGHNTLYWYLQNLGQGPELLIRYENEEAVDDSQLPKDRFSAERLKGVDSTLKIQPAELGDSAVYLCASSPGGEADNEQFFGPGTRLTVL.

CDR3 coding DNA: TGTGCCAGCAGCTTGGGACCCGAAGCTTTCTTT. Translating gives CASSLGPEAFF. The V call is TRBV5-6, the J call TRBJ1-1; no firm D call. Trimming shortened V by 0 bases and J by 8 bases, and 5 bases separated the two germline ends. Germline CDR1 is SGHDT and CDR2 is YYEEEE. This CDR3 has 11 amino acids.

This sequence joins TRBV29-1 and TRBJ2-7, with D possibly being TRBD2 (6 bases). The CDR3 has 14 residues. Germline CDR1 is SQVTM and CDR2 is ANQGSEA. V was clipped by 6 bases and J by 2 bases, with 17 bases between them. This CDR3 reads CSVIIAEGPYEQYF. CDR3 coding DNA: TGCAGCGTCATAATAGCGGAAGGCCCCTACGAGCAGTACTTC.

The CDR3 coding sequence is TGTGCCAGCAGTCCGTCCGGGGCAGGGGGCCCCTACGAGCAGTACTTC. Residues: CASSPSGAGGPYEQYF. This rearrangement joins TRBV28 to TRBJ2-7, with 8 bases matching TRBD1. Germline trimming cut 5 bases from V and 2 bases from J; bases unmatched to any gene: 11. The CDR3 runs 16 residues. Germline V lookup: CDR1 MDHEN, CDR2 SYDVKM.

Regarding this clone: A much larger clone lies a single base off, so this may be a read error. This chain links TRBV10-3 with TRBJ2-7, with D uncertain. This CDR3 has 14 amino acids. V dropped 0 bases and J dropped 3 bases, with 9 bases sitting between them. Germline CDR1 is ENHRY and CDR2 is SYGVKD. The CDR3 DNA reads TGTGCCATCAGTGAGTCCAGTCACTACTACGAGCAGTACTTC. This codes for CAISESSHYYEQYF.

The chain has TRBV7-3 and TRBJ2-1; TRBD2 is a possible D gene (6 bases). The germline CDR1 and CDR2 sequences are SGHTA and FQGTGA. This CDR3 has 15 amino acids. Trimming removed 0 bases at V and 2 bases at J, with 8 bases between. The DNA of the CDR3 is TGTGCCAGCAGCTTAACGGGAGGCACCTACAATGAGCAGTTCTTC. It yields the protein CASSLTGGTYNEQFF.

This clone was counted many times. The genes are TRBV28 and TRBJ1-1, with D possibly being TRBD1 (5 bases). Per germline, CDR1 MDHEN and CDR2 SYDVKM. This CDR3 contains 14 residues. The V and J ends lost 2 bases and 5 bases respectively, with 12 bases between them. The chain's CDR3 is CASSLGGSETEAFF. CDR3 sequence (DNA): TGTGCCAGCAGTTTAGGGGGGTCTGAGACTGAAGCTTTCTTT.

To note about this clone: With a far larger clone one base away, a read error is the likely cause. The chain joins TRBV7-6 to TRBJ2-7; no clear D. CDR1 is SGHVS, CDR2 FNYEAQ, per germline. The CDR3 loop spans 14 amino acids. The CDR3 DNA follows: TGTGCCAGCAGCTTAAGCCGGTGGGCCCACGAGCAGTGCTTC. Translation gives CASSLSRWAHEQCF.

The chain is built from TRBV6-6 and TRBJ2-5, with a tentative D call TRBD2 (6 bases). With the DNA end fitting TRBJ2-7 better, the J assignment may be wrong. Germline assignment: CDR1 MNHNY and CDR2 SVGAGI (reference sequence). The length of the CDR3 is 15 residues. In nucleotides, the CDR3 is TGTGCCAGCAGTTCCCCCTTCGGGAGAGGCTACGAGCAGTACTTC. Translated, it gives CASSSPFGRGYEQYF.

This clone was counted between two and nine times. The gene calls are TRBV19 and TRBJ2-2, with D perhaps assigned TRBD1 or TRBD2 (5 bases each). Germline-derived CDR1 and CDR2 are LNHDA and SQIVND (reference sequence). With 7 bases removed from V and 5 bases from J, the gap between germline ends came to 11 bases. This CDR3 is built from 13 residues. CDR3: CASNSRETGELFF. The CDR3 DNA follows: TGTGCCAGTAATTCCAGGGAGACCGGGGAGCTGTTTTTT.

The V and J genes are TRBV28 and TRBJ2-7, with D possibly being TRBD1 (5 bases). In germline, CDR1 is MDHEN, CDR2 SYDVKM. This CDR3 has 16 amino acids. Between the trimmed V and J ends, which lost 3 bases and 2 bases, there was a span of 17 bases. The CDR3: CASSFLWQGTTYEQYF. The CDR3 DNA is TGTGCCAGCAGTTTTTTGTGGCAGGGAACCACCTACGAGCAGTACTTC.

The genes are TRBV6-1 and TRBJ2-7; maybe TRBD1 (6 bases). The CDR3 spans 15 residues. CDR1 is MNHNS, CDR2 SASEGT, per germline. V was clipped by 2 bases and J by 2 bases, with 13 bases between them. DNA of the CDR3: TGTGCCAGCAGTGAACCAGGGGATATCCCCTACGAGCAGTACTTC. Its translation: CASSEPGDIPYEQYF.

The gene calls are TRBV28 and TRBJ1-5; D unclear. The CDR3 sequence is 16 residues long. Deletions cut 7 bases from V and 3 bases from J, with 19 bases between. Germline lookup yields CDR1 MDHEN and CDR2 SYDVKM. CDR3 loop: CASNRNYGPINQPQHF. As DNA, the CDR3 is TGTGCCAGCAACCGCAATTACGGACCTATCAATCAGCCCCAGCATTTT.

This clone was seen repeatedly, ten times or more. The CDR3 sequence: CASSLGPGDIYEQYF. CDR3 DNA: TGCGCCAGCAGCTTGGGCCCAGGGGACATCTACGAGCAGTACTTC. The chain carries TRBV5-1 and TRBJ2-7, with D maybe TRBD1 (6 bases). Trimming left V 0 bases short and J 3 bases short, with 13 bases between. This CDR3 is built from 15 residues. Per germline, CDR1 SGHRS and CDR2 YFSETQ. The complete variable domain, with remaining parts taken from reference TRBV5-1 and TRBJ2-7, reads KAGVTQTPRYLIKTRGQQVTLSCSPISGHRSVSWYQQTPGQGLQFLFEYFSETQRNKGNFPGRFSGRQFSNSRSEMNVSTLELGDSALYLCASSLGPGDIYEQYFGPGTRLTVT.

V gene TRBV5-1 combines with J gene TRBJ2-2; no clear D gene. With 4 bases removed from V and 6 bases from J, the gap between germline ends came to 13 bases. This CDR3 has 14 amino acids. Per the germline V gene, CDR1 is SGHRS and CDR2 is YFSETQ. This CDR3 is CASSTTALAGELFF. The DNA for the CDR3 is TGCGCCAGCAGCACTACGGCACTGGCCGGGGAGCTGTTTTTT.

This clone was counted between two and nine times. This chain connects TRBV30 to TRBJ2-5, with D unclear. The V gene's germline CDR1 is GTSNPN and CDR2 SVGIG (reference sequence). V lost 2 bases to trimming and J lost 2 bases, with 9 bases between them. The CDR3 has 13 residues. The CDR3 region is CAWSLGVQETQYF. The DNA for the CDR3 is TGTGCCTGGAGTCTTGGAGTACAAGAGACCCAGTACTTC.

CDR3: CASSSQTGTKETQYF. CDR3 DNA sequence: TGCGCCAGCAGCTCTCAAACCGGGACAAAAGAGACCCAGTACTTC. The chain couples TRBV5-1 to TRBJ2-5; a possible D gene is TRBD1 (6 bases). CDR3 length equals 15 residues. Per germline, CDR1 SGHRS and CDR2 YFSETQ. Trimming removed 3 bases from V and 3 bases from J, with 15 bases in between.

The chain couples TRBV9 to TRBJ2-7, with 8 bases aligning to TRBD2. J was trimmed by 7 bases and V by 0 bases; bases with no gene match: 9. The germline V gene has CDR1 SGDLS and CDR2 YYNGEE. The CDR3 length is 15 residues. Here the CDR3 reads CASSVGSSGIREQYF. The CDR3 DNA sequence: TGTGCCAGCAGCGTAGGAAGTAGCGGGATCAGGGAGCAGTACTTC.

The V gene is TRBV6-6, the J gene TRBJ1-1; D gene ambiguous. The germline V gene encodes CDR1 MNHNY and CDR2 SVGAGI (reference sequence). Trimming pared 2 bases from V and 4 bases from J, leaving 2 bases between. The CDR3 is made up of 11 amino acids. DNA for the CDR3: TGTGCCAGCAGTTACGGCACTGAAGCTTTCTTT. It encodes CASSYGTEAFF.

The chain links TRBV30 to TRBJ2-7, with 8 bases aligning to TRBD1. The CDR3 runs 14 residues. V lost 5 bases to trimming and J lost 4 bases; unmatched junction nucleotides: 10. Germline CDR1 GTSNPN, CDR2 SVGIG (reference sequence). The DNA for the CDR3 is TGTGCCTGGTCCCCCCAGGACAGGGTATACGAGCAGTACTTC. Its protein product is CAWSPQDRVYEQYF.

This clone was picked up one time. The chain joins TRBV29-1 to TRBJ2-5, with 9 bases lining up with TRBD1. The germline CDR1 and CDR2 sequences are SQVTM and ANQGSEA. The V and J ends lost 7 bases and 11 bases, in that order; junction bases with no gene match: 11. The CDR3 length is 12 residues. The CDR3 nucleotides read TGCAGCGCATCCGGGACAGGGTATGAGCAGTACTTC. Translating gives CSASGTGYEQYF.

The rearrangement uses TRBV7-7 and TRBJ2-5, with unresolved D. Germline values: CDR1 SSHAT, CDR2 FNYEAQ (reference sequence). V lost 1 base, J lost 1 base, and 10 bases lay in between. The CDR3 covers 15 residues. The CDR3 nucleotides are TGTGCCAGCAGCTTAGACGGAACCTCCCAAGAGACCCAGTACTTC. Protein sequence: CASSLDGTSQETQYF. The full variable domain, with the rest looked up from reference TRBV7-7 and TRBJ2-5, is GAGVSQSPRYKVTKRGQDVTLRCDPISSHATLYWYQQALGQGPEFLTYFNYEAQPDKSGLPSDRFSAERPEGSISTLTIQRTEQRDSAMYRCASSLDGTSQETQYFGPGTRLLVL.

Concerning this clone: A read error is likely here: a far larger clone is one base away. J is TRBJ1-5 and V is TRBV9; TRBD1 might be the D (5 bases). This CDR3 is 13 amino acids long. Germline V CDR1 and CDR2: SGDLS, YYNGEE. Written as DNA, the CDR3 is TGTGCCAGCAACGTAGACGAGGGGCAGCCCCAGCATTTT. This sequence encodes CASNVDEGQPQHF.

This chain joins TRBV9 and TRBJ2-3; perhaps TRBD2 as D (5 bases). V shed 0 bases and J shed 4 bases, with 9 bases lying between them. Germline V gene data show CDR1 as SGDLS and CDR2 as YYNGEE. This CDR3 region has 14 residues. DNA for the CDR3: TGTGCCAGCAGCGTAGCTGCCGGGGCAGATACGCAGTATTTT. Translating gives CASSVAAGADTQYF.

In its sample, this clone was seen a few times. The same CDR3 also results from other DNA sequences found in this sample. The chain uses TRBV9 and TRBJ2-7, with 8 positions matching TRBD1. CDR1 is SGDLS and CDR2 is YYNGEE in the germline V gene. The CDR3 is made up of 15 amino acids. The ends lost 0 bases at V and 3 bases at J; junction bases unmatched: 5. CDR3 sequence reads: CASSVGTGGGYEQYF. The CDR3 DNA sequence: TGTGCCAGCAGCGTAGGAACAGGGGGTGGCTACGAGCAGTACTTC.

The chain employs TRBV4-2 and TRBJ2-1; 10 positions agree with TRBD1. The CDR3 is 20 residues long. Germline assignment: CDR1 LGHNA and CDR2 YNFKEQ. V was clipped by 3 bases and J by 0 bases; unmatched bases: 14. CDR3 bases: TGTGCCAGCAGCCAGACGGGACAGGGGTGGGTTGAGATCTCCTACAATGAGCAGTTCTTC. Translation: CASSQTGQGWVEISYNEQFF.

The chain couples TRBV5-1 to TRBJ2-3; D is perhaps TRBD1 (5 bases). The CDR3 is made up of 16 amino acids. Germline values: CDR1 SGHRS, CDR2 YFSETQ. The V end was cut by 0 bases, the J end by 0 bases, with 11 bases between. CDR3 bases: TGCGCCAGCAGCTTGGTTGACAGCCCTAGCACAGATACGCAGTATTTT. Protein product: CASSLVDSPSTDTQYF.

This sequence joins TRBV18 and TRBJ1-2; no clear D. This CDR3 region has 15 residues. Trimming left V 5 bases short and J 0 bases short, with 13 bases between. Germline-derived CDR1 and CDR2 are KGHSH and LQKENI. CDR3 loop: CASSLRGSSNYGYTF. DNA of the CDR3: TGTGCCAGCTCATTACGGGGTTCCTCTAACTATGGCTACACCTTC.